These 23 T cell receptor beta chains share one sample of origin, sequenced in a study of OX40 agonist ivuxolimab in advanced cancers. The assay was immunoSEQ multiplex PCR, and TCRdb's table has in-frame clones only and misses some. This table has about 71,000 clones, around 94% appearing once. The sequences come from CD4+ or CD8+ T cells sorted from blood, collected in a trial of the OX40 agonist ivuxolimab. These receptors came from an adult with an advanced solid tumor such as melanoma, head and neck, liver or kidney cancer.

This chain connects TRBV27 to TRBJ1-2; D unclear. V was cut by 0 bases and J by 4 bases, with 12 bases left in between. The germline gives CDR1 MNHEY, CDR2 SMNVEV (reference sequence). This CDR3 contains 15 residues. The CDR3 nucleotides are TGTGCCAGCAGTTTATCCTCCCCGGGCAGCTATGGCTACACCTTC. The encoded protein is CASSLSSPGSYGYTF.

The V and J genes are TRBV5-8 and TRBJ2-4, with a weak D call TRBD2 (5 bases). The V end lost 4 bases, the J end lost 8 bases, and 13 bases lay between the germline ends. Germline CDR1 reads SGHTS; CDR2 reads YDEGEE. The CDR3 extends over 13 amino acids. The CDR3 DNA reads as TGTGCCAGCAGCGTCCGGGATGTGGACATTCAGTACTTC. It codes for CASSVRDVDIQYF.

The chain joins TRBV27 to TRBJ1-2; 9 positions agree with TRBD1. Germline V CDR1 and CDR2: MNHEY, SMNVEV (reference sequence). The CDR3 consists of 14 residues. V was pared by 5 bases and J by 8 bases, with 9 bases of the junction left unmatched. The CDR3 coding sequence is TGTGCCAGCAGTGCCCCCGGGACAGGGCTGGGCTACACCTTC. This translates into CASSAPGTGLGYTF.

The chain has TRBV7-2 and TRBJ2-3; D might be TRBD2 (6 bases). The CDR3 spans 18 residues. Trimming removed 1 base from V and 0 bases from J, with 17 bases in between. CDR1 and CDR2 (germline): SGHTA, FQGNSA. The CDR3 DNA follows: TGTGCCAGCAGCTTAGGGTGGGGGGTGCGGCCTAGCACAGATACGCAGTATTTT. Amino acid sequence: CASSLGWGVRPSTDTQYF.

This chain connects TRBV9 to TRBJ1-1, with TRBD1 identical over 9 bases. V was pared by 3 bases and J by 5 bases, with 8 bases of the junction left unmatched. Looked up from germline, CDR1 is SGDLS and CDR2 is YYNGEE. The CDR3 length is 15 residues. CDR3 DNA sequence: TGTGCCAGCAGCGCCTCCGGGACAGGGAAGACTGAAGCTTTCTTT. Amino acid sequence: CASSASGTGKTEAFF.

The chain uses TRBV7-8 and TRBJ1-6; D is uncertain. The CDR3 totals 17 residues. Per germline, CDR1 SGHVS and CDR2 FQNEAQ. V lost 1 base to trimming and J lost 0 bases, with 10 bases between them. CDR3 in DNA: TGTGCCAGCAGCTTAGACACCTTGAGCTCCTATAATTCACCCCTCCACTTT. As protein: CASSLDTLSSYNSPLHF.

The chain combines TRBV4-1 with TRBJ1-1, with 7 bases fitting TRBD1. The CDR3 extends over 16 amino acids. CDR1 and CDR2 from the germline V gene are MGHRA and YSYEKL. The J segment lost 2 bases and the V segment lost 4 bases, leaving 10 bases of the junction unmatched. The DNA for the CDR3 is TGCGCCAGCAGCCCCAGGGGGACAGAAGGCAACACTGAAGCTTTCTTT. Encoded protein: CASSPRGTEGNTEAFF.

This clone was counted a single time. The CDR3 is CASSQDRGQGPTDTQYF. The CDR3 DNA reads TGCGCCAGCAGCCAAGATAGGGGACAGGGGCCCACAGATACGCAGTATTTT. This chain links TRBV4-1 with TRBJ2-3, with 10 bases matching TRBD1. Germline lookup yields CDR1 MGHRA and CDR2 YSYEKL. The CDR3 consists of 17 residues. V was pared by 0 bases and J by 2 bases, with 5 bases of the junction left unmatched.

The CDR3 sequence: CASSLGLRTGELGTQYF. The CDR3 DNA is TGTGCCAGCAGCTTAGGTTTACGGACAGGGGAGCTAGGTACGCAGTATTTT. This chain joins TRBV7-2 and TRBJ2-3; 9 bases are shared with TRBD1. The CDR3 runs 17 residues. The J segment lost 8 bases and the V segment lost 1 base, leaving 13 bases of the junction unmatched. Germline V CDR1 and CDR2: SGHTA, FQGNSA.

This chain uses TRBV7-3 with TRBJ2-1; the D is unclear. Trimming left V 5 bases short and J 0 bases short, with 8 bases between. CDR3 length equals 14 residues. Germline values: CDR1 SGHTA, CDR2 FQGTGA. Here the CDR3 DNA reads TGTGCCAGCAGCGCAATAGACTCCTACAATGAGCAGTTCTTC. Amino acids: CASSAIDSYNEQFF.

This chain uses TRBV19 with TRBJ2-5, with D perhaps matching TRBD2 (7 bases). V lost 7 bases and J lost 1, with 16 bases in between. The germline V gene encodes CDR1 LNHDA and CDR2 SQIVND (reference sequence). The CDR3 length is 15 residues. The DNA for the CDR3 is TGTGCCAGTAATCGGGGGGCCGATGGCCAAGAGACCCAGTACTTC. This codes for CASNRGADGQETQYF.

V is TRBV27 and J is TRBJ1-4; maybe TRBD1 (6 bases). CDR1 is MNHEY and CDR2 is SMNVEV in the germline V gene (reference sequence). Trimming cost V 5 bases and J 5 bases, with 12 bases left between them. The CDR3 has 14 residues. CDR3 nucleotide sequence: TGTGCCAGCAGTCCGGGACATCGGAATGAAAAACTGTTTTTT. Translation gives CASSPGHRNEKLFF.

This chain connects TRBV7-2 to TRBJ2-7; D ambiguous. V was cut by 2 bases and J by 3 bases, with 14 bases left in between. CDR3 size: 15 residues. Germline V lookup: CDR1 SGHTA, CDR2 FQGNSA. The CDR3 nucleotides are TGTGCCAGCAGCTTAATAGCCGGCAACCGCTACGAGCAGTACTTC. This sequence encodes CASSLIAGNRYEQYF.

This rearrangement joins TRBV11-3 to TRBJ2-3; D tentatively reads TRBD1 or TRBD2 (6 bases each). The CDR3 loop spans 15 amino acids. Germline V gives CDR1 SGHNT, CDR2 YENEEA. V shed 1 base and J shed 4 bases, with 12 bases lying between them. The CDR3 sequence is CASSLAYGGADTQYF. DNA of the CDR3: TGTGCCAGCAGCTTAGCATACGGGGGCGCAGATACGCAGTATTTT.

DNA for the CDR3: TGCAGCATTTGGACAGGAAGGGACTATGGCTACACCTTC. This encodes CSIWTGRDYGYTF. The chain combines TRBV29-1 with TRBJ1-2; 7 nucleotides match TRBD1. The CDR3 sequence is 13 residues long. Germline CDR1 reads SQVTM; CDR2 reads ANQGSEA. Unmatched junction bases numbered 9, after V lost 8 bases and J lost 3 bases.

The chain uses TRBV7-2 and TRBJ2-7; a weak D match, TRBD1 (6 bases). Germline values: CDR1 SGHTA, CDR2 FQGNSA. The CDR3 covers 14 residues. V dropped 1 base and J dropped 3 bases, with 10 bases sitting between them. CDR3 residues: CASSLVGTFYEQYF. The CDR3 bases are TGTGCCAGCAGCTTAGTCGGGACATTCTACGAGCAGTACTTC.

V gene TRBV7-9 combines with J gene TRBJ2-7; D not resolved. This CDR3 has 11 residues. The germline V gene encodes CDR1 SEHNR and CDR2 FQNEAQ (reference sequence). The germline V and J ends were trimmed by 8 bases and 6 bases, with 11 bases remaining between them. The CDR3 loop reads CASRRWAEQYF. CDR3 DNA: TGTGCCAGCCGAAGGTGGGCCGAGCAGTACTTC. The variable domain in full, with the rest retrieved from reference TRBV7-9 and TRBJ2-7, is DTGVSQNPRHKITKRGQNVTFRCDPISEHNRLYWYRQTLGQGPEFLTYFQNEAQLEKSRLLSDRFSAERPKGSFSTLEIQRTEQGDSAMYLCASRRWAEQYFGPGTRLTVT.

V gene TRBV7-9 combines with J gene TRBJ2-7, with 7 bases matching TRBD1. The CDR3 covers 17 residues. Trimming cost V 2 bases and J 4 bases; bases outside gene matches: 14. The germline V gene has CDR1 SEHNR and CDR2 FQNEAQ (reference sequence). The CDR3 loop is CASSLPLTGTVPYEQYF. In DNA form, the CDR3 reads TGTGCCAGCAGCTTACCGTTAACCGGGACAGTTCCTTACGAGCAGTACTTC.

The V call is TRBV27, the J call TRBJ1-1; tentative D call: TRBD1 (5 bases). Trimming removed 3 bases at V and 5 bases at J, with 10 bases between. Germline CDR1 and CDR2: MNHEY and SMNVEV (reference sequence). The CDR3 covers 13 residues. CDR3 protein: CASSLGVRTEAFF. CDR3 in DNA: TGTGCCAGCAGTTTGGGGGTCCGGACTGAAGCTTTCTTT.

This clone was recorded once. J is TRBJ1-5 and V is TRBV7-9; TRBD1 might be the D (5 bases). Looked up from germline, CDR1 is SEHNR and CDR2 is FQNEAQ (reference sequence). The CDR3 is 14 amino acids. V dropped 3 bases and J dropped 6 bases, with 12 bases sitting between them. The CDR3 loop reads CASSFGREGQPQHF. CDR3 sequence (DNA): TGTGCCAGCAGCTTTGGCAGGGAGGGTCAGCCCCAGCATTTT.

This chain uses TRBV5-4 with TRBJ1-2; 7 bases map to TRBD1. Germline trimming cut 0 bases from V and 5 bases from J; bases unmatched to any gene: 13. This CDR3 is 17 amino acids long. Looked up from germline, CDR1 is SGHNT and CDR2 is YYREEE (reference sequence). CDR3 region: CASSLVSPPQGRYGYTF. The CDR3 DNA follows: TGTGCCAGCAGCTTGGTTTCGCCTCCACAGGGGAGGTATGGCTACACCTTC.

This chain joins TRBV11-3 and TRBJ2-1; D ambiguous. The V end was cut by 6 bases, the J end by 3 bases, with 12 bases between. CDR1 is SGHNT, CDR2 YENEEA, per germline. The CDR3 is 14 residues long. DNA of the CDR3: TGTGCCAGCAGACCTACCGCGGACTACAATGAGCAGTTCTTC. This codes for CASRPTADYNEQFF.

The chain carries TRBV9 and TRBJ2-7; the match to TRBD1 covers 8 bases. Trimming cost V 4 bases and J 4 bases; bases outside gene matches: 7. This CDR3 has 14 residues. CDR1 and CDR2 from the germline V gene are SGDLS and YYNGEE. CDR3 in DNA: TGTGCCAGCAGCCAGCGGACAGGGCCGTACGAGCAGTACTTC. This gives the protein CASSQRTGPYEQYF. Full variable domain (remainder filled in from reference TRBV9 and TRBJ2-7): DSGVTQTPKHLITATGQRVTLRCSPRSGDLSVYWYQQSLDQGLQFLIQYYNGEERAKGNILERFSAQQFPDLHSELNLSSLELGDSALYFCASSQRTGPYEQYFGPGTRLTVT.